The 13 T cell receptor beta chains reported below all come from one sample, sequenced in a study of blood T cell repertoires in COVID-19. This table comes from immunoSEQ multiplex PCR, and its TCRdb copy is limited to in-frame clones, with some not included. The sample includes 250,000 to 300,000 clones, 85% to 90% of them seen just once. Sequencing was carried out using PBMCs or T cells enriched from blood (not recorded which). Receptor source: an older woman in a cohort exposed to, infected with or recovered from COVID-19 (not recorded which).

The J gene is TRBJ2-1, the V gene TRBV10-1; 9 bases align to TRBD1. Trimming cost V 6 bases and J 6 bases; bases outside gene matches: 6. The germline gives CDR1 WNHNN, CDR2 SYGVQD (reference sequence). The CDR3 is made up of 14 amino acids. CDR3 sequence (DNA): TGCGCCAGCAGCTCCGGGACAGGGTTCAATGAGCAGTTCTTC. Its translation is CASSSGTGFNEQFF.

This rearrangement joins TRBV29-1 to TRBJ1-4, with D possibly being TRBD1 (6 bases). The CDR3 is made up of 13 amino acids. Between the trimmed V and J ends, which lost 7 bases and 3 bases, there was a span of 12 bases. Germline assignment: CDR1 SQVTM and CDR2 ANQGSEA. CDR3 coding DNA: TGCAGCGCTTCATGGACAGCTAATGAAAAACTGTTTTTT. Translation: CSASWTANEKLFF.

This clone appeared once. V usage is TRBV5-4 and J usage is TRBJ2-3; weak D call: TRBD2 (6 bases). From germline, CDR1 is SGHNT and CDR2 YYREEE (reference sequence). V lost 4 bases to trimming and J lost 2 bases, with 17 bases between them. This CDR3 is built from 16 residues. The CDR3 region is CASSLGGPSSTDTQYF. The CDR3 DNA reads TGTGCCAGCAGCCTCGGGGGTCCCTCCTCCACAGATACGCAGTATTTT.

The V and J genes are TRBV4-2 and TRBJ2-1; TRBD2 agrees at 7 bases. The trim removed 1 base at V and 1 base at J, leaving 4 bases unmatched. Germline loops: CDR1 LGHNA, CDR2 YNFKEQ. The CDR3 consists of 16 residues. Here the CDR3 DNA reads TGTGCCAGCAGCCAAGGCGAGGGAGGGTCCTACAATGAGCAGTTCTTC. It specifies CASSQGEGGSYNEQFF.

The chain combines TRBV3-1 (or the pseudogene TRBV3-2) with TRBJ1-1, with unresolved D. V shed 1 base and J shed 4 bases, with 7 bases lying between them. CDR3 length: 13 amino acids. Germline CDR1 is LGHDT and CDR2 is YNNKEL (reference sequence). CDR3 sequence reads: CASSQGLVTEAFF. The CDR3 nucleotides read TGTGCCAGCAGCCAAGGGTTAGTCACTGAAGCTTTCTTT.

The CDR3: CASSGTGASGNTIYF. The CDR3 DNA reads as TGTGCCAGCAGTGGGACAGGGGCATCTGGAAACACCATATATTTT. This chain joins TRBV2 and TRBJ1-3, with TRBD1 matching 9 bases. The CDR3 is 15 residues long. V dropped 4 bases and J dropped 1; count of bases not matched to a gene: 2. The germline CDR1 and CDR2 sequences are SNHLY and FYNNEI.

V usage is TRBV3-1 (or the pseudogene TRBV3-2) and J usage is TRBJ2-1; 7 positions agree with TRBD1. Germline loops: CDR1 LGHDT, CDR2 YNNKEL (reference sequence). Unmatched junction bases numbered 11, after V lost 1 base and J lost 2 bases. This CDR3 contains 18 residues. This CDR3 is CASSQAQPGGPTYNEQFF. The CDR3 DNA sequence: TGTGCCAGCAGCCAAGCGCAACCAGGGGGTCCCACCTACAATGAGCAGTTCTTC.

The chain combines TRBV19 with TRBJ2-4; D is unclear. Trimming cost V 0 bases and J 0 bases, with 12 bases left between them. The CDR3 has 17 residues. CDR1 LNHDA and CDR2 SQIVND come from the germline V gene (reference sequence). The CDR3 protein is CASSIDTAGLAKNIQYF. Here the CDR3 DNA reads TGTGCCAGTAGTATAGATACAGCTGGGTTAGCCAAAAACATTCAGTACTTC.

CDR3 nucleotide sequence: TGTGCCAGCAGCTTAAGTGCGGGGAACACCGGGGAGCTGTTTTTT. Its protein is CASSLSAGNTGELFF. The rearrangement links TRBV7-3 to TRBJ2-2; D may be TRBD2 (5 bases). The CDR3 has 15 residues. CDR1 is SGHTA, CDR2 FQGTGA, per germline. Trimming shortened V by 1 base and J by 1 base, and 7 bases separated the two germline ends.

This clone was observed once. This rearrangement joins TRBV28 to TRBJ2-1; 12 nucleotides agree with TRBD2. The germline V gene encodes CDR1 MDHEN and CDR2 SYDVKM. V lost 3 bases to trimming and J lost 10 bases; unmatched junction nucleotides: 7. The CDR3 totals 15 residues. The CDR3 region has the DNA TGTGCCAGCAGTTTTCGACTAGCGGGAGAACACGAGCAGTTCTTC. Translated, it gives CASSFRLAGEHEQFF.

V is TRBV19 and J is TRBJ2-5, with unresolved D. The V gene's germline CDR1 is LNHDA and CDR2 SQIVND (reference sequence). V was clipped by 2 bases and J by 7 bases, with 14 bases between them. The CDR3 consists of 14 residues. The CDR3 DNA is TGTGCCAGTAGTATATCGTCACCTACGGGGACCCAGTACTTC. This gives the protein CASSISSPTGTQYF.

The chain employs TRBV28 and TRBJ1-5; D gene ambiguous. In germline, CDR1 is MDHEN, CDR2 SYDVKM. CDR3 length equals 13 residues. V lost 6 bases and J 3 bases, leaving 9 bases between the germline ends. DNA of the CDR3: TGTGCCAGCAGGCCAGGTCCCAATCAGCCCCAGCATTTT. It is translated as CASRPGPNQPQHF.

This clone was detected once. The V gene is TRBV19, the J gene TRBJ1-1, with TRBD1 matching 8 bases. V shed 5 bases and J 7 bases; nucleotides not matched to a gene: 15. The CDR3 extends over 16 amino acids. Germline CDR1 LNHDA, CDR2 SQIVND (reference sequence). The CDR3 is CASSPLRTGKSHEAFF. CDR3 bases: TGTGCCAGTAGTCCCCTCCGGACAGGGAAGTCTCATGAAGCTTTCTTT. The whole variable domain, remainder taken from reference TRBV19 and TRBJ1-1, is DGGITQSPKYLFRKEGQNVTLSCEQNLNHDAMYWYRQDPGQGLRLIYYSQIVNDFQKGDIAEGYSVSREKKESFPLTVTSAQKNPTAFYLCASSPLRTGKSHEAFFGQGTRLTVV.